This T cell receptor (beta chain) came from a study of shared clonotypes between healthy human individuals. Overall study results and limits: Shared clonotypes: 4.5% to 6% naive CD4, 3.5% to 4% naive CD8, roughly 2.2% memory CD4, 0.4% to 0.5% memory CD8. Large depth notwithstanding, sorted-subset sequencing proved incomplete by rarefaction.

Naive CD8 populations comprised CD45RO-negative cells positively selected for CCR7, excluding terminally differentiated effector memory CD45RA+ cells. About this clone: Its antigen is unknown.

Sequencing used immunoSEQ multiplex PCR; TCRdb keeps in-frame clones, though not all of them. The repertoire includes about 1,800,000 clones, roughly 95% of them detected once, and 0.95% to 1.5% sits in the top ten. The CDR3 extends over 14 amino acids. CDR1 is PRHDT, CDR2 FYEKMQ, per germline (reference sequence). The V segment lost 3 bases and the J segment 6 bases; nucleotides outside the gene matches: 7. Sequenced sample: naive CD8+ T cells sorted from blood. This receptor was taken from a man aged 18 to 29 in good health. The V call is TRBV13, the J call TRBJ1-2; 7 bases are a match to TRBD1. The CDR3 bases are TGTGCCAGCAGCTTGGGACAGATCGATGATGGCTACACCTTC. This gives the protein CASSLGQIDDGYTF.